The rows below give T cell receptor beta chains drawn from one sample of a study of T cell responses to AZD1222 COVID-19 vaccine. Assay: immunoSEQ multiplex PCR; the TCRdb copy retains only in-frame clones and omits some. The sample has just under 75,000 clones; over 70% are singletons. Sample: peripheral blood, taken 28 days after the second AZD1222 dose. These receptors came from an adult who received the AZD1222 COVID-19 vaccine. The CDR3 runs from the conserved cysteine through the conserved F or W. D genes are given only for firm matches. Not every row has a clone size; where given, it reads once, few, many or a size class.

V gene	clone size	J gene	D gene	CDR3 DNA	CDR3 protein
TRBV28	-	TRBJ1-6	-	TGTGCCAGCAGAAACGCAGCTAATTCACCCCTCCACTTT	CASRNAANSPLHF
TRBV7-8	-	TRBJ1-5	-	TGTGCCAGCAGCTTAGTCGCAGCAAGCAATCAGCCCCAGCATTTT	CASSLVAASNQPQHF
TRBV24-1	once	TRBJ2-5	TRBD2	TGTGCCACCAGTGATGGGGGGACTAGCGGGAATGGTGCTGAGACCCAGTACTTC	CATSDGGTSGNGAETQYF
TRBV28	-	TRBJ1-6	-	TGTGCCAGCAGTCCGACCCCGGGAAAAAATTCACCCCTCCACTTT	CASSPTPGKNSPLHF
TRBV19	-	TRBJ2-1	-	TGTGCCAGTAGAAACGGCCCGAGCTGGGGTGAGCAGTTCTTC	CASRNGPSWGEQFF
TRBV7-3	-	TRBJ2-7	TRBD2	TGTGCCAGCAGCCTTAGCGGGGGGCCGTACGAGCAGTACTTC	CASSLSGGPYEQYF
TRBV6-5	-	TRBJ2-7	-	TGTGCCAGCAGTTACTCGGCGGTTTCCTACGAGCAGTACTTC	CASSYSAVSYEQYF
TRBV5-8	-	TRBJ2-1	-	TGTGCCAGCAGCTTTCCCTGGGAGCAGTTCTTC	CASSFPWEQFF
TRBV28	few	TRBJ1-5	TRBD1	TGTGCCAGCAGTTCTCGCACAGGGGGCTTTGGTAGCAATCAGCCCCAGCATTTT	CASSSRTGGFGSNQPQHF
TRBV23-1	-	TRBJ2-2	-	TGCGCCAGCAGCCATGGAATCCTCCTAACGCCTAAGAACACCGGGGAGCTGTTTTTT	CASSHGILLTPKNTGELFF
TRBV19	-	TRBJ2-7	TRBD2	TGTGCCAGTAGTAAGGGGACTAGCGGGTCCTACGAGCAGTACTTC	CASSKGTSGSYEQYF
TRBV6-5	-	TRBJ2-7	-	TGTGCCAGCAGTTACGGGAGGGACAGTACCTACGAGCAGTACTTC	CASSYGRDSTYEQYF
TRBV29-1	-	TRBJ1-1	TRBD1	TGCAGCGTTGCCGTCAGGGGGGCCGAGGCTGAAGCTTTCTTT	CSVAVRGAEAEAFF
TRBV7-3	-	TRBJ2-5	TRBD1	TGTGCCAGCAGTCGGGACAGGGATGAGACCCAGTACTTC	CASSRDRDETQYF
TRBV11-2	-	TRBJ2-7	-	TGTGCCAGCAGCCCCCCGCGGGGCCACTCCTACGAGCAGTACTTC	CASSPPRGHSYEQYF
TRBV3-1/TRBV3-2	-	TRBJ1-2	TRBD1	TGTGCCAGCAGCTACGGGACAGGGACGCACTATGGCTACACCTTC	CASSYGTGTHYGYTF
TRBV5-1	-	TRBJ2-6	-	TGCGCCAGCAGCTTGGTAAGGGGGGCTGGGGCCAACGTCCTGACTTTC	CASSLVRGAGANVLTF
TRBV30	-	TRBJ1-1	TRBD1	TGTGCCTGGGCGAGACAGGGCCGTAACACTGAAGCTTTCTTT	CAWARQGRNTEAFF
TRBV2	once	TRBJ2-5	-	TGTGCCAGCAGTGAGTGGGATACCCAAGAGACCCAGTACTTC	CASSEWDTQETQYF
TRBV5-1	-	TRBJ1-4	-	TGCGCCAGCAGCGCCGGGACTGTAGGTGAAAAACTGTTTTTT	CASSAGTVGEKLFF
TRBV6-2/TRBV6-3	-	TRBJ2-7	TRBD1	TGTGCCAGCAGTCTCCGGGACAGGGACAATCCTCAACACTGCTTC	CASSLRDRDNPQHCF
TRBV5-6	once	TRBJ1-2	-	TGTGCCAGCAGCTTGAACAGGGTCGATGGCTACACCTTC	CASSLNRVDGYTF
TRBV6-2/TRBV6-3	many	TRBJ2-3	TRBD2	TGTGCCAGCAGTTACGGGACTAGCGCAGATACGCAGTATTTT	CASSYGTSADTQYF
TRBV7-9	-	TRBJ2-5	-	TGTGCCAGCAGCGGGCAGCAAGAGACCCAGTACTTC	CASSGQQETQYF
TRBV4-3	-	TRBJ1-1	-	TGCGCCAGCAGCCAAGAAATGAGGCGAGGCGCTTTCTTT	CASSQEMRRGAFF
TRBV29-1	-	TRBJ1-1	-	TGCAGCGTTGCACATCGGGACACTGAAGCTTTCTTT	CSVAHRDTEAFF
TRBV5-1	once	TRBJ2-1	-	TGCGCCAGCAGCTTAAGCGGGCAGCTCGAGCAGTTCTTC	CASSLSGQLEQFF
TRBV6-2/TRBV6-3	-	TRBJ2-2	-	TGTGCCAGCAGTTATCTAGGAAGCCGGGAGCTGTTTTTT	CASSYLGSRELFF
TRBV19	-	TRBJ1-2	-	TGTGCCAGTAGTATCAAGGGCCAGGGAGGAAAGGGCTACACCTTC	CASSIKGQGGKGYTF
TRBV13	-	TRBJ2-1	TRBD2	TGTGCCAGCAGCGAACTAGCGAGCTCCTACAATGAGCAGTTCTTC	CASSELASSYNEQFF
TRBV19	few	TRBJ2-2	-	TGTGCCAGTAGTCCCGGGCCGAGGGTGGCAGGGGAGCTGTTTTTT	CASSPGPRVAGELFF
TRBV3-1/TRBV3-2	-	TRBJ2-7	TRBD2	TGTGCCAGCAGCCCGGCCCGACTAGCTGGCTACGAGCAGTACTTC	CASSPARLAGYEQYF
TRBV24-1	-	TRBJ1-2	-	TGTGCCACCAGTGACCCCAAGGACGGGTTCTATGGCTACACCTTC	CATSDPKDGFYGYTF
TRBV27	-	TRBJ2-1	TRBD2	TGTGCCAGCAGTTCACTTCTAGCGGGGGCTTATGGGGAGCAGTTCTTC	CASSSLLAGAYGEQFF
TRBV6-5	-	TRBJ1-6	TRBD1	TGTGCCAGCAGGAGACAGGGATCACCCCTCCACTTT	CASRRQGSPLHF
TRBV10-1	-	TRBJ1-6	-	TGCGCCAGCGTGGAGTGGGAGGGATCGGGTTCACCCCTCCACTTT	CASVEWEGSGSPLHF
TRBV7-9	-	TRBJ2-7	-	TGTGCCAGCAGCTCCCTTTCCAACGAGCAGTACTTC	CASSSLSNEQYF
TRBV7-9	-	TRBJ2-5	TRBD1	TGTGCCAGCAGCTTAGGTGGACAGGGTTTAAGGGAGACCCAGTACTTC	CASSLGGQGLRETQYF
TRBV30	-	TRBJ1-4	-	TGTGCCTGGAGTGTAACGGGCGAAAAACTGTTTTTT	CAWSVTGEKLFF
TRBV5-8	-	TRBJ2-7	TRBD1	TGTGCCAGCAGCTTGGATACCGGGACAGGGAGTACAGAGCAGTACTTC	CASSLDTGTGSTEQYF
TRBV15	few	TRBJ1-4	-	TGTGCCACCACCGATACAGGGCAGATTAATGAAAAACTGTTTTTT	CATTDTGQINEKLFF
TRBV19	-	TRBJ2-1	-	TGTGCCAGTAGTATCAGTCAGGACCACTACAATGAGCAGTTCTTC	CASSISQDHYNEQFF
TRBV5-4	-	TRBJ2-1	TRBD2	TGTGCCAGCAGCGGAGCGGGGGCTGGGTACAATGAGCAGTTCTTC	CASSGAGAGYNEQFF
TRBV5-6	-	TRBJ2-7	TRBD1	TGTGCCAGCAGAACGGGACAGGGGTTCCACGAGCAGTACTTC	CASRTGQGFHEQYF
TRBV28	few	TRBJ2-7	-	TGTGCCAGCAGACCGGACGGGCCCACTATCTACGAGCAGTACTTC	CASRPDGPTIYEQYF
TRBV7-9	-	TRBJ1-5	-	TGTGCCAGCAGCTTAGGGGGGGGCACAGGGTTAAACAATCAGCCCCAGCATTTT	CASSLGGGTGLNNQPQHF
TRBV3-1/TRBV3-2	-	TRBJ2-1	-	TGTGCCAGCAGCCAATCCGCGAATGAGCAGTTCTTC	CASSQSANEQFF
TRBV5-6	-	TRBJ2-7	TRBD2	TGTGCCAGCAGCTTGAGACTAGCGGGGACAACCTACGAGCAGTACTTC	CASSLRLAGTTYEQYF
TRBV5-6	-	TRBJ2-1	TRBD1	TGTGCCAGCAGCTTCGCAGGGGGCTCCAATGAGCAGTTCTTC	CASSFAGGSNEQFF
TRBV7-2	-	TRBJ2-1	-	TGTGCCAGCAGCTTAGCTCTCCGGGGATACAATGAGCAGTTCTTC	CASSLALRGYNEQFF
TRBV18	-	TRBJ2-7	TRBD1	TGTGCCAGCTCACCAGGACAGGGGAGCTCCTACGAGCAGTACTTC	CASSPGQGSSYEQYF
TRBV20-1	-	TRBJ2-1	-	TGCAGTGCTCTAGACTATGAGCAGTTCTTC	CSALDYEQFF
TRBV5-5	few	TRBJ1-1	TRBD1	TGTGCCAGCAGCTTGGGGCAGGGGGGCGGTGGTTGGAACACTGAAGCTTTCTTT	CASSLGQGGGGWNTEAFF
TRBV27	-	TRBJ2-3	-	TGTGCCAGCAGTTCGTACAGCACAGATACGCAGTATTTT	CASSSYSTDTQYF
TRBV27	few	TRBJ2-3	TRBD1	TGTGCCTGTCGGACAGGGGGCCTCACAGATACGCAGTATTTT	CACRTGGLTDTQYF
TRBV4-2	medium-sized	TRBJ1-1	TRBD1	TGTGCCAGCAGCCATGGTTCAGGACAGGGTCTCCTGAACACTGAAGCTTTCTTT	CASSHGSGQGLLNTEAFF
TRBV19	-	TRBJ1-6	-	TGTGCCAGTAGTTCGATCGCCTCCTATAATTCACCCCTCCACTTT	CASSSIASYNSPLHF
TRBV7-3	-	TRBJ2-2	-	TGTGCCAGCAGCTTAAAGCAAAAGGGCAGCACCGGGGAGCTGTTTTTT	CASSLKQKGSTGELFF
TRBV11-1	-	TRBJ2-7	TRBD2	TGTGCCAGCAGCTCGCTCCGACTAGCCAGGGACTACGAGCAGTACTTC	CASSSLRLARDYEQYF
TRBV11-2	-	TRBJ2-7	-	TGTGCCAGCAGCCCAACTACAGGGTTTCGATCCTACGAGCAGTACTTC	CASSPTTGFRSYEQYF